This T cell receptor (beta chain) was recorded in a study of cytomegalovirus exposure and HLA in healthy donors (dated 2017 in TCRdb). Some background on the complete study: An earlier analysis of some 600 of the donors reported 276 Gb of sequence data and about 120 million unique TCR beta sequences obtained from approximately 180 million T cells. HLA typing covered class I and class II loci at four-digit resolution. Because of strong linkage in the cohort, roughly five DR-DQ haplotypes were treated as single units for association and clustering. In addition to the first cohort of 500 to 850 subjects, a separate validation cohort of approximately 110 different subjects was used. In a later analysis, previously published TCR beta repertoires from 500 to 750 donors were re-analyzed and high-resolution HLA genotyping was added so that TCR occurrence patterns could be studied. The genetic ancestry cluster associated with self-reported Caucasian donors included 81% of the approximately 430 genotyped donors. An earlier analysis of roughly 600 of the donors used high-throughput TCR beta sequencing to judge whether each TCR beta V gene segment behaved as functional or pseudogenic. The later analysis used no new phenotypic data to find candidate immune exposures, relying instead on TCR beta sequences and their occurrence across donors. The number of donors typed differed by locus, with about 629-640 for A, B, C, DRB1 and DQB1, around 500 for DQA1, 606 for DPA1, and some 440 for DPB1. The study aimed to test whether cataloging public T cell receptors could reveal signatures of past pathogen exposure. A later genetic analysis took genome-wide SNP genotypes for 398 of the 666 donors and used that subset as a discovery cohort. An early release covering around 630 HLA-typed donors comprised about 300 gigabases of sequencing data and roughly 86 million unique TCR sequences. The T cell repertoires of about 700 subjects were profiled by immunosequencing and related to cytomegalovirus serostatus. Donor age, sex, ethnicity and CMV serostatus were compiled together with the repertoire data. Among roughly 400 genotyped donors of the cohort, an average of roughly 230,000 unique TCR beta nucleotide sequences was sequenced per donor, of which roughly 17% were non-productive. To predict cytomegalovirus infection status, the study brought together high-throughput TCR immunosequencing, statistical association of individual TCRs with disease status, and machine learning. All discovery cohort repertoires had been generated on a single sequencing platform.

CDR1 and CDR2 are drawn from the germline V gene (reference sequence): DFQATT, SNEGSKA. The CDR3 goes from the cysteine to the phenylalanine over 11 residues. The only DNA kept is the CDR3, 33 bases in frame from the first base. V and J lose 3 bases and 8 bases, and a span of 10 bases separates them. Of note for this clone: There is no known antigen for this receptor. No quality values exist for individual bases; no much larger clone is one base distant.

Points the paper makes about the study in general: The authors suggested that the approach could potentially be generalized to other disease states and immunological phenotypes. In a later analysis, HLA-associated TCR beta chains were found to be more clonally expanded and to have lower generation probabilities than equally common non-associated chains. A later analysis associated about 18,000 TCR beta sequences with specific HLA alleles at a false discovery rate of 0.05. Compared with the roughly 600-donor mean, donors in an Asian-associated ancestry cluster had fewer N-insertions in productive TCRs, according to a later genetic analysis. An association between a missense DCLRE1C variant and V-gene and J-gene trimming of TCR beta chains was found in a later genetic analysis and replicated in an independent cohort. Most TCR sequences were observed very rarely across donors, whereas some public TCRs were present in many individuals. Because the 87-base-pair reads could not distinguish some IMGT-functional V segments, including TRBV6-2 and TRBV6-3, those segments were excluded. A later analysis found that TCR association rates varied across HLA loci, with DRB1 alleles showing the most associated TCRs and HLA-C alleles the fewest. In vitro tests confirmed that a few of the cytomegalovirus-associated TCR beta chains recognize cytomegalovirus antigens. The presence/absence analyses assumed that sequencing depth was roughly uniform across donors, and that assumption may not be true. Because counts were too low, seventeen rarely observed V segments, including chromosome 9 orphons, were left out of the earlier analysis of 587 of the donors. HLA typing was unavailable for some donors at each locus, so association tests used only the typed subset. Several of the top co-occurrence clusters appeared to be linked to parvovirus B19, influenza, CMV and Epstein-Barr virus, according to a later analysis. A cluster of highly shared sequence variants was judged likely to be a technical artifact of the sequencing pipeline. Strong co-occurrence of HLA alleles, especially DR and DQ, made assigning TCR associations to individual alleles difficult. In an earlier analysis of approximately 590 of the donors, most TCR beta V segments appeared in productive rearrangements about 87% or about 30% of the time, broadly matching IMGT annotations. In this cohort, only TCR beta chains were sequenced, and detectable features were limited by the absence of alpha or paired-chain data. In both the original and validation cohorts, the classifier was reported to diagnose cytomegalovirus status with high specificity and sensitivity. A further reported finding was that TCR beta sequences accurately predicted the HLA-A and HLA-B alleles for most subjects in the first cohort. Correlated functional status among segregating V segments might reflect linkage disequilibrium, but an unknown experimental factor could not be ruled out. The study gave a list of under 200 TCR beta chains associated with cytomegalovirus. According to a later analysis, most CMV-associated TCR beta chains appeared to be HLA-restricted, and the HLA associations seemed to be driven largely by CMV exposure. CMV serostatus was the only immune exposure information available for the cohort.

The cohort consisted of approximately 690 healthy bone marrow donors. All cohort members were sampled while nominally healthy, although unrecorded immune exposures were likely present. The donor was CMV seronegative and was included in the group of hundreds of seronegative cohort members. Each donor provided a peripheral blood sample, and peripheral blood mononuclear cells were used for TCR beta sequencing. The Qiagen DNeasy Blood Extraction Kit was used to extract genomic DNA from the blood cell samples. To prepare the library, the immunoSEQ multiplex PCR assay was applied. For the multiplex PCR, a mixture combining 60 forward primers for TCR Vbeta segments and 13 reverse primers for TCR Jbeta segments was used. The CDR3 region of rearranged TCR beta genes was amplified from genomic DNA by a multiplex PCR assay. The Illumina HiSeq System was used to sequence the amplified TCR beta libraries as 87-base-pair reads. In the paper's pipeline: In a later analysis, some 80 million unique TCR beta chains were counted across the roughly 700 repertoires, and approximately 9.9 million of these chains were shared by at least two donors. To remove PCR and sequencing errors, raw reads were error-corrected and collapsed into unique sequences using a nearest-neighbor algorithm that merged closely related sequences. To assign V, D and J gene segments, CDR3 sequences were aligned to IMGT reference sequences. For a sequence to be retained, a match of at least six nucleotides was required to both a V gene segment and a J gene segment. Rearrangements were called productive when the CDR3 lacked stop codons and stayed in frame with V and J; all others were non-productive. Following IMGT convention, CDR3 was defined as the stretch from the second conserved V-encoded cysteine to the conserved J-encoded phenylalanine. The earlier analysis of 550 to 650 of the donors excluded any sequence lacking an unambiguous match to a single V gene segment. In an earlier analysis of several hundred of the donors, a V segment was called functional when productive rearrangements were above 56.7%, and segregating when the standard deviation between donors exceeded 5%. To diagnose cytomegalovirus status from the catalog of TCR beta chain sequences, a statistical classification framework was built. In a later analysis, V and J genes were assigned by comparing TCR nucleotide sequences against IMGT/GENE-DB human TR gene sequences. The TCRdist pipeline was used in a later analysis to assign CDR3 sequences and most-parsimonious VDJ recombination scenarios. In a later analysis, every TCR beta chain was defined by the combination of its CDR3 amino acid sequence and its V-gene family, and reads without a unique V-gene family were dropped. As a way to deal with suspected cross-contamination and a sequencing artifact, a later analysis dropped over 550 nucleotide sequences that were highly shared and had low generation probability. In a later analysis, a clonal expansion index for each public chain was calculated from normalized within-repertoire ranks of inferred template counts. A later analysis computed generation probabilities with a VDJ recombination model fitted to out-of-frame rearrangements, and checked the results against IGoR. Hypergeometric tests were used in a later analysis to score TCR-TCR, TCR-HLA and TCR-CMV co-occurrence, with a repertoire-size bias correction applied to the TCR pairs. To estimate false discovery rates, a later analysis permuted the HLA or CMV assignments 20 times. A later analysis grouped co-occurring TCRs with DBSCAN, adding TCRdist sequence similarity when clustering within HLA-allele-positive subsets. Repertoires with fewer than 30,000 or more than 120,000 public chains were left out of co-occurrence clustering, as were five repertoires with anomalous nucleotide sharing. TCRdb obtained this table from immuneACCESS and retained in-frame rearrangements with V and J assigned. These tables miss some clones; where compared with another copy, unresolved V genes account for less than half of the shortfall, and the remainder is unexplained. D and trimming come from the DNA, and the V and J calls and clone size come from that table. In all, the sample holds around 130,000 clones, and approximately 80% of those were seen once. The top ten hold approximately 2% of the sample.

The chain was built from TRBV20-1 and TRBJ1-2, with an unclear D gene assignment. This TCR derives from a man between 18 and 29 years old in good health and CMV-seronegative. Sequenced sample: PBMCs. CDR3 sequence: CSARGAWGYTF. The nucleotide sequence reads TGCAGTGCTAGGGGCGCTTGGGGCTACACCTTC.